This is a list of T cell receptor beta chains from one sample in a study of cytomegalovirus exposure and HLA in healthy donors. Repertoires were generated with immunoSEQ multiplex PCR, while TCRdb's copy carries only in-frame clones and drops some. The sample records around 180,000 clones, 75% to 85% being singletons. Sequencing was carried out using PBMCs. The receptors were gathered from a woman in her forties or fifties in good health and CMV-seropositive. Both conserved end residues are part of each CDR3. Each record gives: D gene, V gene, clone size, J gene, CDR3 DNA, CDR3 protein. A D gene is named only where the DNA matches it firmly. Not every row has a clone size; where given, it reads once, few, many or a size class.

>TRBD1|TRBV2|NA|TRBJ1-2
TGTGCCAGCAGAGGGGACAGTGGATATGGCTACACCTTC
CASRGDSGYGYTF
>NA|TRBV5-4|NA|TRBJ2-1
TGTGCCAGCAGCCCCGGGACTCTTTCGTCCAATGAGCAGTTCTTC
CASSPGTLSSNEQFF
>NA|TRBV7-3|NA|TRBJ2-7
TGTGCCAGCAGCTTTTTAGGCGGGGAGGACGAGCAGTACTTC
CASSFLGGEDEQYF
>TRBD1|TRBV9|NA|TRBJ1-5
TGTGCCAGCAGCGTAGGGCTCGGACAGGCCGGAGGGCCCCAGCATTTT
CASSVGLGQAGGPQHF
>NA|TRBV7-3|NA|TRBJ2-2
TGTGCCAGCAGCTTAAATCGGGGAGGAACCGGGGAGCTGTTTTTT
CASSLNRGGTGELFF
>NA|TRBV15|NA|TRBJ2-1
TGTGCCACCAGCAGAGCTTCCTTTCCTTACAATGAGCAGTTCTTC
CATSRASFPYNEQFF
>TRBD1|TRBV5-6|NA|TRBJ2-7
TGTGCCAGCAGCTTCAGGACAGGGGGTCTCCTCTACGAGCAGTACTTC
CASSFRTGGLLYEQYF
>NA|TRBV19|NA|TRBJ1-5
TGTGCCAGTAGTATAGACAGGCAGGATCAGCCCCAGCATTTT
CASSIDRQDQPQHF
>TRBD1|TRBV7-2|NA|TRBJ1-4
TGTGCCAGCAGCTTAAGACAGGGTTCTGAAAAACTGTTTTTT
CASSLRQGSEKLFF
>NA|TRBV19|NA|TRBJ2-1
TGTGCCAGTACCAGGGGAAAGGTGAGCTCCTACAATGAGCAGTTCTTC
CASTRGKVSSYNEQFF
>TRBD2|TRBV7-7|NA|TRBJ2-1
TGTGCTAGCAGCTTATTGCGGGGGGGCGAGGAGCAGTTCTTC
CASSLLRGGEEQFF
>TRBD2|TRBV6-5|once|TRBJ2-3
TGTGCCAGCAGTGGACTAGCGGGGGCGTCTGGTACGCAGTATTTT
CASSGLAGASGTQYF
>NA|TRBV6-5|few|TRBJ1-4
TGTGCCAGCAGGACGGACAGCGTCGATGAAAAACTGTTTTTT
CASRTDSVDEKLFF
>NA|TRBV5-1|few|TRBJ1-2
TGCGCCAGCAGCTTGGAGGGGCGTCTCGGCTACACCTTC
CASSLEGRLGYTF
>NA|TRBV5-4|NA|TRBJ2-7
TGTGCCAGCAGCTTGGAGGCGGGGTACTCGGAGCAGTACTTC
CASSLEAGYSEQYF
>TRBD2|TRBV7-2|NA|TRBJ2-5
TGTGCCAGCAGCTTAAGACTCCTAGCGGGGAAGACCCAGTACTTC
CASSLRLLAGKTQYF
>NA|TRBV10-3|NA|TRBJ1-1
TGTGCCATCAGTGAGTCAACAGGGCGAGGCACTGAAGCTTTCTTT
CAISESTGRGTEAFF
>NA|TRBV7-9|once|TRBJ2-1
TGTGCCAGCAGCCCCAGGGGGGCAGGGTACAATGAGCAGTTCTTC
CASSPRGAGYNEQFF
>TRBD1|TRBV9|NA|TRBJ1-5
TGTGCCAGCAGCTCGGGACAGGCCAATCAGCCCCAGCATTTT
CASSSGQANQPQHF
>NA|TRBV12-5|NA|TRBJ2-3
TGTGCTAGTGGTTTGTATCCGCAGACGCAGTATTTT
CASGLYPQTQYF
>TRBD1|TRBV28|once|TRBJ2-5
TGTGCCAGCAGTTTATCGGACAGGTCGGAGACCCAGTACTTC
CASSLSDRSETQYF
>NA|TRBV30|NA|TRBJ1-2
TGTGCCTGGAGCCGGGACTACGGAGGCTACACCTTC
CAWSRDYGGYTF
>TRBD1|TRBV12-5|NA|TRBJ2-7
TGTGCTAGTGGGGTTGACAGGGGTGACGAGCAGTACTTC
CASGVDRGDEQYF